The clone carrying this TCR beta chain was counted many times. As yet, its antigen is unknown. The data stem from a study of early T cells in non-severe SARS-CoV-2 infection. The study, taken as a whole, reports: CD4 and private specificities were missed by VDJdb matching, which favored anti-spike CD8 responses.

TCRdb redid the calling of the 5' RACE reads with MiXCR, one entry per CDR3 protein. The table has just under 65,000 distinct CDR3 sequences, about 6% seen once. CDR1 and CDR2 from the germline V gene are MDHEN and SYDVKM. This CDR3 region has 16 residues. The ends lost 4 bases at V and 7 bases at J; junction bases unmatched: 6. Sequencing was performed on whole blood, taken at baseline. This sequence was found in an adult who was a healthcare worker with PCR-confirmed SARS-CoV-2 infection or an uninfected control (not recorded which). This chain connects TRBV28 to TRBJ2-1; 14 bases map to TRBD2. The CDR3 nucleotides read TGTGCCAGCAGTTGGATCGGGACTAGCGGGAGTAATGAGCAGTTCTTC. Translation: CASSWIGTSGSNEQFF.